The entry below gives a single TCR beta chain sequence along with its context. Antigen specificity is unknown. The authors reverse transcribed all of the isolated RNA, so sequencing captured expressed TCRB transcripts. Profiling relied on immunoSEQ multiplex PCR, and the TCRdb table lists in-frame clones only, not all of them. The data show 200,000 to 300,000 clones, 25% to 30% seen once. This entry is derived from a study of beta chain features in type 1 diabetes. Notes on the study in general: Patients' naive, central memory and Treg TCRB repertoires seemed closer to one another than those of healthy donors.

Germline V lookup: CDR1 SQVTM, CDR2 ANQGSEA. The CDR3 runs 12 residues. The V end was cut by 7 bases, the J end by 0 bases, with 9 bases between. The sequence came from a man aged 25 to 40 in good health. This chain connects TRBV29-1 to TRBJ1-1; D is ambiguous. The sequencing sample was made of central memory CD4+ T cells from blood. The CDR3 DNA is TGCAGCGGTATTGGATTGAACACTGAAGCTTTCTTT. As protein: CSGIGLNTEAFF.